This passage covers 6 T cell receptor beta chains from one sample sequenced in a study of CD8 T cells in Susac syndrome (dated by TCRdb to between 2019 and 2020). The protocol used for the library was the immunoSEQ multiplex PCR assay. RNA was extracted with the RNeasy kit and roughly 0.5 to 1 ug was reverse transcribed using random hexamers. TCRdb redid the processing of the public reads, applying fastp at Q25 and MiXCR, and retained in-frame beta chains. Each CDR3 protein gets just one entry, which takes the most common genes and DNA from the rows behind it. This sample holds 150,000 to 200,000 distinct CDR3 sequences; more than 85% were observed only once. About 0.1% of the sample is held by the ten biggest clonotypes. Sequenced input: CD4+ T cells from PBMCs. Receptor source: a human donor with Susac syndrome.

The V gene is TRBV3-1, the J gene TRBJ1-5; TRBD1 might be the D (5 bases). Germline lookup yields CDR1 LGHDT and CDR2 YNNKEL (reference sequence). The V gene lost 1 base and the J gene lost 5 bases, with 6 bases spanning the gap. The CDR3 spans 13 residues. CDR3 region: CASSQARDQPQHF. CDR3 nucleotides: TGTGCCAGCAGCCAAGCCAGGGATCAGCCCCAGCATTTT.

This chain joins TRBV3-1 and TRBJ2-1; 12 bases map to TRBD2. The CDR3 has 15 residues. Germline CDR1 reads LGHDT; CDR2 reads YNNKEL (reference sequence). The V gene end was trimmed by 3 bases and the J gene end by 9 bases; junction bases not matched to a gene: 6. Here the CDR3 reads CASSQTSGSPREQFF. The CDR3 DNA reads TGTGCCAGCAGCCAGACTAGCGGGAGCCCTCGTGAGCAGTTCTTC.

The chain carries TRBV5-1 and TRBJ1-2, with D perhaps matching TRBD1 (6 bases). In germline, CDR1 is SGHRS, CDR2 YFSETQ. V lost 0 bases to trimming and J lost 2 bases, with 11 bases between them. The CDR3 is 15 residues long. The CDR3 DNA is TGCGCCAGCAGCTTGGCTGCAGGGGCGAACTATGGCTACACCTTC. It is translated as CASSLAAGANYGYTF.

The genes are TRBV7-2 and TRBJ2-7; TRBD2 aligns across 10 bases. V shed 2 bases and J 7 bases; nucleotides not matched to a gene: 2. The germline gives CDR1 SGHTA, CDR2 FQGNSA. The CDR3 is 13 amino acids. CDR3 protein: CASSLIAGGEQYF. DNA of the CDR3: TGTGCCAGCAGCTTAATAGCGGGAGGTGAGCAGTACTTC.

The rearrangement joins TRBV4-2 to TRBJ2-1, with 11 bases lining up with TRBD2. After removal of 1 base from V and 6 bases from J, the junction contained 2 bases not matched to a gene. The CDR3 loop spans 15 amino acids. CDR1 LGHNA and CDR2 YNFKEQ come from the germline V gene. As DNA, the CDR3 is TGTGCCAGCAGCCAAGGTAGCGGGGGGGCCAATGAGCAGTTCTTC. Amino acids: CASSQGSGGANEQFF.

The J gene is TRBJ2-1, the V gene TRBV29-1; D is unclear. CDR3 size: 13 residues. Germline-derived CDR1 and CDR2 are SQVTM and ANQGSEA. V lost 3 bases and J 5 bases, leaving 11 bases between the germline ends. DNA for the CDR3: TGCAGCGTTGACCGGCACAGTGACAATGAGCAGTTCTTC. This gives the protein CSVDRHSDNEQFF.